These T cell receptor beta chains were read from a single sample in a study of a mutant IDH1 vaccine in newly diagnosed glioma. The data were produced by immunoSEQ multiplex PCR, yet TCRdb's version contains in-frame clones alone and is incomplete. The data contain about 54,000 clones, 80% to 85% of them seen just once; the ten biggest clones take up 4.1%. No antigen has been identified for these receptors. The source was PBMCs, collected from a glioma patient whose treatment included an IDH1 peptide vaccine. All receptors come from a woman aged 18-29 years with glioma. The conserved cysteine and the conserved F or W are not part of the CDR3 here.

J gene | V gene | CDR3 protein
TRBJ2-3 | TRBV7-2 | ASSSLTSGFPPHADTQY
TRBJ1-1 | TRBV19 | ASSIDHNYINTEAF
TRBJ2-2 | TRBV6-1 | ASSEEGWWLAGTGELF
TRBJ2-3 | TRBV29-1 | SVEGSLEWNTQY
TRBJ1-5 | TRBV10-3 | AANSGGPQPQH
TRBJ1-3 | TRBV19 | ASSPVGPGNTIY
TRBJ2-5 | TRBV19 | ASSRSGGPGAETQY
TRBJ1-1 | TRBV6-6 | ASTMTGRRDTEAF
TRBJ2-7 | TRBV10-1 | ASSEGTSSYEQY
TRBJ2-7 | TRBV27 | ASSPTGGRYEQY
TRBJ2-2 | TRBV30 | AWSVQGSNTGELF
TRBJ2-6 | TRBV19 | ASSAPIRGPGANVLT
TRBJ2-6 | TRBV5-8 | ASVYIHTKSGNVLT
TRBJ2-5 | TRBV2 | ASTRHGRGMETQY
TRBJ1-1 | TRBV6-1 | ASILTVLAF
TRBJ2-3 | TRBV6-1 | ASSETLGRTDTQY
TRBJ1-2 | TRBV30 | AWSMGAKGYT
TRBJ2-7 | TRBV11-3 | ASRLARTSGGLGQY
TRBJ1-3 | TRBV6-5 | ASSYAGHLSGNTIY
TRBJ1-1 | TRBV5-6 | ASSPDRTDPEAF